This entry lists 29 T cell receptor beta chains sequenced from one sample in a study of T cells expressing NK-cell markers. TCRdb re-analyzed the 5' RACE reads; it lists each CDR3 protein once, without DNA. This sample's clone table lists about 260,000 distinct CDR3 sequences. Sample: blood T cells: a sorted CD56 or NKG2C T cell subset, CD4+ or CD8+ T cells, or bulk PBMC T cells (not recorded which). Receptor source: a woman aged 18 to 75 in good health.

The CDR3 sequence is CASSPRMYQETQYF. The chain joins TRBV7-2 to TRBJ2-5. The CDR3 extends over 14 amino acids. In germline, CDR1 is SGHTA, CDR2 FQGNSA.

The rearrangement uses TRBV7-9 and TRBJ1-1. Germline V lookup: CDR1 SEHNR, CDR2 FQNEAQ (reference sequence). This CDR3 region has 13 residues. The CDR3 sequence is CASSPSLNTEAFF.

This chain links TRBV15 with TRBJ2-2. CDR3 length: 12 amino acids. Germline assignment: CDR1 LNHNV and CDR2 YYDKDF (reference sequence). CDR3 in amino acids: CATSSYLGELFF.

The rearrangement joins TRBV11-3 to TRBJ2-2. CDR3 length equals 14 residues. Germline V lookup: CDR1 SGHNT, CDR2 YENEEA. CDR3 residues: CASSNSAITGELFF.

This chain uses TRBV30 with TRBJ1-4; lacking DNA, the TRBD1 call made by TCRdb goes unchecked. Germline CDR1 reads GTSNPN; CDR2 reads SVGIG (reference sequence). The CDR3 has 17 amino acids. The CDR3 sequence: CAWTTKGGDRGREKLFF. Supplemented by reference TRBV30 and TRBJ1-4, the full variable domain reads SQTIHQWPATLVQPVGSPLSLECTVEGTSNPNLYWYRQAAGRGLQLLFYSVGIGQISSEVPQNLSASRPQDRQFILSSKKLLLSDSGFYLCAWTTKGGDRGREKLFFGSGTQLSVL.

The chain couples TRBV5-1 to TRBJ2-5; TCRdb gives TRBD1 as the D gene, but with no DNA this cannot be confirmed. Germline loops: CDR1 SGHRS, CDR2 YFSETQ. The CDR3 is 12 amino acids. This CDR3 is CATRDGEETQYF.

The rearrangement joins TRBV6-2 or TRBV6-3 to TRBJ2-2; the TCRdb call, TRBD1, lacks DNA for checking. The germline gives CDR1 MNHEY, CDR2 SVGEGT. This CDR3 comprises 18 residues. The CDR3 spells CASSRVHTWDPGTGELFF.

J is TRBJ1-4 and V is TRBV5-6; the D call of TRBD1 rests on TCRdb alone, since no DNA is present to check it. This CDR3 comprises 15 residues. Germline V gene data show CDR1 as SGHDT and CDR2 as YYEEEE. The CDR3 is CASSLEGPLSEKLFF.

The chain couples TRBV18 to TRBJ1-2; as DNA is missing, the TRBD1 call by TCRdb cannot be tested. Looked up from germline, CDR1 is KGHSH and CDR2 is LQKENI. The CDR3 loop spans 16 amino acids. The CDR3 is CASSPPGTGGGYGYTF.

V and J are TRBV6-2 or TRBV6-3 and TRBJ2-2; the D call from TCRdb, TRBD1, cannot be confirmed without DNA. The CDR3 totals 16 residues. From germline, CDR1 is MNHEY and CDR2 SVGEGT. The CDR3 sequence: CASSYSGQGLWGELFF.

The chain employs TRBV29-1 and TRBJ1-3. CDR3 length: 14 amino acids. Per germline, CDR1 SQVTM and CDR2 ANQGSEA. CDR3 sequence: CSVREEGSGNTIYF.

CDR3 in amino acids: CASSYSRGGQDTQYF. The genes are TRBV6-5 and TRBJ2-3; the TCRdb D gene call, TRBD1, has no DNA to confirm it. CDR3 length: 15 residues. In germline, CDR1 is MNHEY, CDR2 SVGAGI.

The chain is built from TRBV29-1 and TRBJ2-1; lacking DNA, the TRBD2 call made by TCRdb goes unchecked. CDR1 SQVTM and CDR2 ANQGSEA come from the germline V gene. The CDR3 sequence is 13 residues long. The CDR3 loop reads CSVKVAGPNEQFF.

V is TRBV5-4 and J is TRBJ2-1; without DNA, the TCRdb call of TRBD2 cannot be checked. Germline CDR1 is SGHNT and CDR2 is YYREEE (reference sequence). This CDR3 has 15 amino acids. CDR3 region: CASSSWRGGYNEQFF.

The rearrangement uses TRBV20-1 and TRBJ1-2; TCRdb selects TRBD1, and the lack of DNA leaves this call unchecked. Germline V lookup: CDR1 DFQATT, CDR2 SNEGSKA (reference sequence). CDR3 length: 15 amino acids. The CDR3 region is CSARDLGQGVRGYTF.

The genes are TRBV9 and TRBJ2-5. CDR3 length equals 14 residues. The germline V gene encodes CDR1 SGDLS and CDR2 YYNGEE. The CDR3: CASSPTTTQETQYF. Filled out from reference TRBV9 and TRBJ2-5, the complete variable domain reads DSGVTQTPKHLITATGQRVTLRCSPRSGDLSVYWYQQSLDQGLQFLIQYYNGEERAKGNILERFSAQQFPDLHSELNLSSLELGDSALYFCASSPTTTQETQYFGPGTRLLVL.

CDR3 sequence: CASSLAGWADTQYF. This rearrangement joins TRBV7-2 to TRBJ2-3. Germline CDR1 reads SGHTA; CDR2 reads FQGNSA. CDR3 length: 14 residues. Full variable domain (remainder filled in from reference TRBV7-2 and TRBJ2-3): GAGVSQSPSNKVTEKGKDVELRCDPISGHTALYWYRQSLGQGLEFLIYFQGNSAPDKSGLPSDRFSAERTGGSVSTLTIQRTQQEDSAVYLCASSLAGWADTQYFGPGTRLTVL.

V and J are TRBV5-1 and TRBJ2-3; there is no DNA to check the TCRdb D call of TRBD2. The germline V gene encodes CDR1 SGHRS and CDR2 YFSETQ. This CDR3 has 17 amino acids. The CDR3 protein is CASSYGTSGVTTDTQYF.

The J gene is TRBJ2-5, the V gene TRBV7-7; TCRdb lists TRBD2, though no DNA is available to test this call. The germline CDR1 and CDR2 sequences are SSHAT and FNYEAQ (reference sequence). The CDR3 contains 15 residues. This CDR3 is CASSLAAGGGETQYF.

The J gene is TRBJ1-2, the V gene TRBV12-3 or TRBV12-4. The CDR3 is made up of 12 amino acids. This CDR3 reads CASSPGEGGYTF.

The chain uses TRBV24-1 and TRBJ1-1; TCRdb's assignment of TRBD1 cannot be checked, as there is no DNA. The CDR3 is 14 residues long. CDR1 KGHDR and CDR2 SFDVKD come from the germline V gene. The CDR3 spells CATRPAPPGTEAFF.

The V gene is TRBV7-2, the J gene TRBJ2-5; absent DNA, TCRdb's TRBD1 call cannot be checked. The germline V gene encodes CDR1 SGHTA and CDR2 FQGNSA. This CDR3 spans 16 amino acids. CDR3 residues: CASSLGSAGAGETQYF.

The chain combines TRBV5-1 with TRBJ2-1; TCRdb gives TRBD2 as the D gene, but with no DNA this cannot be confirmed. Germline CDR1 reads SGHRS; CDR2 reads YFSETQ. CDR3 length: 16 residues. The CDR3 sequence is CASSLVGSGRYNEQFF.

The chain has TRBV28 and TRBJ2-1; lacking DNA, the TRBD2 call made by TCRdb goes unchecked. CDR3 size: 14 residues. CDR1 is MDHEN, CDR2 SYDVKM, per germline. The CDR3 sequence: CASTEVASGNEQFF.

V and J are TRBV28 and TRBJ1-4; the TCRdb call, TRBD1, lacks DNA for checking. CDR1 and CDR2 (germline): MDHEN, SYDVKM. The CDR3 spans 15 residues. CDR3: CASSRRGVPNEKLFF.

This chain joins TRBV7-6 and TRBJ1-1; the D call of TRBD1 rests on TCRdb alone, since no DNA is present to check it. Germline assignment: CDR1 SGHVS and CDR2 FNYEAQ. The CDR3 totals 16 residues. CDR3 in amino acids: CASSSGQGGEVTEAFF.

The chain recombines TRBV20-1 with TRBJ1-1. This CDR3 has 14 residues. Germline CDR1 is DFQATT and CDR2 is SNEGSKA (reference sequence). The CDR3 sequence is CSADGRGWNTEAFF.

The V gene is TRBV6-5, the J gene TRBJ2-1. From germline, CDR1 is MNHEY and CDR2 SVGAGI. CDR3 size: 12 residues. The CDR3 region is CASGRANNEQFF.

This chain uses TRBV18 with TRBJ2-5; TCRdb outputs TRBD1, but without DNA this stays unchecked. The CDR3 has 13 residues. Germline CDR1 KGHSH, CDR2 LQKENI. The CDR3: CASSSGTMETQYF.